This TCR beta chain was sequenced for a study of CD8 T cells in Susac syndrome. The J segment lost 0 bases and the V segment lost 4 bases, leaving 2 bases of the junction unmatched. CDR3 length equals 14 residues. The multiple sclerosis control group consisted of treatment-naive patients whose relapsing-remitting disease, which was either stable or active, fulfilled revised McDonald criteria. Isolation of CD8+ and CD4+ T cells was performed negatively, whereas enrichment of TEMRA cells was done by FACS. It was with random hexamers that roughly 0.45 to 1 ug RNA was reverse transcribed. Multiplex PCR with immunoSEQ amplified the TCR beta CDR3 across 54 Vbeta and 13 Jbeta. One entry per CDR3 protein, called by TCRdb with MiXCR from the immunoSEQ multiplex PCR reads. The table has about 180,000 distinct CDR3 sequences, around 95% seen once.

The sequence came from a human donor with multiple sclerosis. Sequencing was performed on CD4+ T cells from PBMCs. This sequence joins TRBV12-3 or TRBV12-4 and TRBJ1-2, with 7 nucleotides matching TRBD1. CDR3 nucleotides: TGTGCCAGCAGTTACAGGGGATCTAACTATGGCTACACCTTC. It yields the protein CASSYRGSNYGYTF.